This T cell receptor beta chain derives from a study of human T cells and chemical hapten exposure. MiXCR was run by TCRdb on the RACE reads, yielding one entry per CDR3 protein. The table shows approximately 41,000 distinct CDR3 sequences, with more than 9% occurring only once. Time point in this sample: patch test 3, about 24 weeks after DPC sensitization. Described treatment: therapeutic diphenylcyclopropenone sensitization with weekly scalp DPC. Whole blood that had not been fractionated was the source of extracted total RNA. The germline V gene has CDR1 SEHNR and CDR2 FQNEAQ (reference sequence). The V gene lost 8 bases and the J gene lost 3 bases, with 16 bases spanning the gap. The CDR3 covers 14 residues.

The chain joins TRBV7-9 to TRBJ1-2, with D maybe TRBD1 (5 bases). Sequenced material: whole blood, taken in connection with sensitization to the hapten diphenylcyclopropenone (DPC). This clonotype was obtained from a man aged 45-60 years with alopecia areata. Some clones in this sample may be carry-over from other donors' samples. CDR3 coding DNA: TGTGCCAGCTTGGAAGGGGATCGCTACTATGGCTACACCTTC. Amino acids: CASLEGDRYYGYTF. The full variable domain, rest sourced from reference TRBV7-9 and TRBJ1-2, is DTGVSQNPRHKITKRGQNVTFRCDPISEHNRLYWYRQTLGQGPEFLTYFQNEAQLEKSRLLSDRFSAERPKGSFSTLEIQRTEQGDSAMYLCASLEGDRYYGYTFGSGTRLTVV.